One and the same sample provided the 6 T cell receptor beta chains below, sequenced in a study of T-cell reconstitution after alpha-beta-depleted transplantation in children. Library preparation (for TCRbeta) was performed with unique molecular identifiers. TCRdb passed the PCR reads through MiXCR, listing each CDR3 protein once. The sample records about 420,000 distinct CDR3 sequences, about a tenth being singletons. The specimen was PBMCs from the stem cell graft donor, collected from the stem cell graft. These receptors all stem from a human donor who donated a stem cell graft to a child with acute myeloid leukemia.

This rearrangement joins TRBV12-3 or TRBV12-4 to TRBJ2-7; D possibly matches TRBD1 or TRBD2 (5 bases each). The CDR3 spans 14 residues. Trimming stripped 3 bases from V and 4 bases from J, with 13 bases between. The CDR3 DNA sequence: TGTGCCAGCAGTTTGGGGGTGGGAAAGTACGAGCAGTACGTC. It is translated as CASSLGVGKYEQYV.

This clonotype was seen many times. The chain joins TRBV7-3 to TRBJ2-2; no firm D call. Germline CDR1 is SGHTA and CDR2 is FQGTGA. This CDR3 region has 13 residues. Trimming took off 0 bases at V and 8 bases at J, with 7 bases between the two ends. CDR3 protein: CASSLTTGGELFF. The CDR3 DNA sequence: TGTGCCAGCAGCTTAACAACTGGAGGGGAGCTGTTTTTT.

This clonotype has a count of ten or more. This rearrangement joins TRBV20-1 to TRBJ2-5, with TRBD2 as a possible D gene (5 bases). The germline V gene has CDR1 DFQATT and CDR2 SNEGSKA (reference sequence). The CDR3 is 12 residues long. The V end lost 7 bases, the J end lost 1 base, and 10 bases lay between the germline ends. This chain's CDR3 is CSGGLTQETQYF. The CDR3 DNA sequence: TGCAGTGGAGGACTCACCCAAGAGACCCAGTACTTC.

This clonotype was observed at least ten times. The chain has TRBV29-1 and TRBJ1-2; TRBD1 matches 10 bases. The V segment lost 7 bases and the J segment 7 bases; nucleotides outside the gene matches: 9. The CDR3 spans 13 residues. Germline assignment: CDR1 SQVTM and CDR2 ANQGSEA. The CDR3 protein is CSAPGQGLGGYTF. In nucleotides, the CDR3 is TGCAGCGCACCGGGACAGGGGTTGGGTGGCTACACCTTC.

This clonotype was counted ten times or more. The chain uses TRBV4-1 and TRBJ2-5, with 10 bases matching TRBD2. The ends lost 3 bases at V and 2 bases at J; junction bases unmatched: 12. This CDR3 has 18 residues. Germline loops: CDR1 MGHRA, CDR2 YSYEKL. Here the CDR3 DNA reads TGCGCCAGCAGCCACGGAGGAAAACTAGCGGGATTTCAAGAGACCCAGTACTTC. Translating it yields CASSHGGKLAGFQETQYF.

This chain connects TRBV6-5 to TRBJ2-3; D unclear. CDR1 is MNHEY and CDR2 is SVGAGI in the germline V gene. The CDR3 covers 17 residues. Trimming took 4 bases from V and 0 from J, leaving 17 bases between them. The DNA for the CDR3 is TGTGCCAGCAGTTCCAGACCACCCCCGTCTAGCACAGATACGCAGTATTTT. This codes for CASSSRPPPSSTDTQYF.